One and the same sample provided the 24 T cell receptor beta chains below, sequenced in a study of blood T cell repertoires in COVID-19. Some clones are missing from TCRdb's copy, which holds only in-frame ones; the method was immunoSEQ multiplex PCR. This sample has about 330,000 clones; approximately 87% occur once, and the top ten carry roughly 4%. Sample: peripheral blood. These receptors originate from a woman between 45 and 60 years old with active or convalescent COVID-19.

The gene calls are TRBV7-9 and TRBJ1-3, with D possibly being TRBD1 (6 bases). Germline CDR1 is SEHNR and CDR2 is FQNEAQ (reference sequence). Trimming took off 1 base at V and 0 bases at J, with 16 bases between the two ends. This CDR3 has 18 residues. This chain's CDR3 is CASSLGVTGALSGNTIYF. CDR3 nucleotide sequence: TGTGCCAGCAGCTTAGGGGTGACAGGCGCTCTCTCTGGAAACACCATATATTTT.

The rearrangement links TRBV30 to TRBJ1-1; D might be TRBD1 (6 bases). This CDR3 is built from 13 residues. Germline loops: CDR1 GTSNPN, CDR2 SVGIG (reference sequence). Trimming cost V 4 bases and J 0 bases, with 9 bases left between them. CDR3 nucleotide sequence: TGTGCCTGGATGGGGGCCATGAACACTGAAGCTTTCTTT. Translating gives CAWMGAMNTEAFF.

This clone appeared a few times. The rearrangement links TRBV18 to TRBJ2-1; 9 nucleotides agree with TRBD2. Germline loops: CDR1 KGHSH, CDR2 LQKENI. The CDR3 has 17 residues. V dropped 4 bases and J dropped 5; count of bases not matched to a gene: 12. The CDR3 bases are TGTGCCAGCTCACGAGCGGGAGGACTACTTGAGCACAATGAGCAGTTCTTC. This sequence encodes CASSRAGGLLEHNEQFF.

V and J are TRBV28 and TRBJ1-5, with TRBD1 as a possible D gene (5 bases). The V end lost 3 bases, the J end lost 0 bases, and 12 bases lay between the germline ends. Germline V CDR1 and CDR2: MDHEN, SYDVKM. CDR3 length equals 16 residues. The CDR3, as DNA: TGTGCCAGCAGTTTCAGGGTGCTTTATAGCAATCAGCCCCAGCATTTT. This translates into CASSFRVLYSNQPQHF.

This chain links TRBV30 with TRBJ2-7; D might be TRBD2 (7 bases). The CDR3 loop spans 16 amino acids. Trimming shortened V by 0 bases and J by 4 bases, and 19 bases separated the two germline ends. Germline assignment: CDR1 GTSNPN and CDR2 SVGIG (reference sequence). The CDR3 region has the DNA TGTGCCTGGAGTGTAGCTGGGAGGGGGTCCCCATACGAGCAGTACTTC. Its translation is CAWSVAGRGSPYEQYF. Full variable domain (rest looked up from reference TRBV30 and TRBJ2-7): SQTIHQWPATLVQPVGSPLSLECTVEGTSNPNLYWYRQAAGRGLQLLFYSVGIGQISSEVPQNLSASRPQDRQFILSSKKLLLSDSGFYLCAWSVAGRGSPYEQYFGPGTRLTVT.

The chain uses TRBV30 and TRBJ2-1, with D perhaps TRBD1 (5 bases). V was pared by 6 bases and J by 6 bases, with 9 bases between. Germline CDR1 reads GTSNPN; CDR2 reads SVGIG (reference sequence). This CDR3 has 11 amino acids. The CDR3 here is CACRGPNEQFF. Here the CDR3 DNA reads TGTGCCTGTAGGGGTCCCAATGAGCAGTTCTTC.

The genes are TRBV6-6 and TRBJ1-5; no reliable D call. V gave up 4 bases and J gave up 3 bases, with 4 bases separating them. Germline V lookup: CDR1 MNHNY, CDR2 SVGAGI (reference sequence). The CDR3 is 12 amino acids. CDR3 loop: CASSWLNQPQHF. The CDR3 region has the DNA TGTGCCAGCAGTTGGCTCAATCAGCCCCAGCATTTT.

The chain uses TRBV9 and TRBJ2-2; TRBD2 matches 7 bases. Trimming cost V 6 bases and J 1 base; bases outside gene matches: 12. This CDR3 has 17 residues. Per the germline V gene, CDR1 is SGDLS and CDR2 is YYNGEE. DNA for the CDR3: TGTGCCAGCACCCCCCGGGGTAGCGGGCGGAACACCGGGGAGCTGTTTTTT. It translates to CASTPRGSGRNTGELFF.

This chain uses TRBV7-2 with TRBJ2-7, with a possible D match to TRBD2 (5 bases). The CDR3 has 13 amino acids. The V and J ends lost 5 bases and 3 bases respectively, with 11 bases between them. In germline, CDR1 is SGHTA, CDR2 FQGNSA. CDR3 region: CASSLGLFYEQYF. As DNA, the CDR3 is TGTGCCAGCAGCCTAGGACTCTTCTACGAGCAGTACTTC.

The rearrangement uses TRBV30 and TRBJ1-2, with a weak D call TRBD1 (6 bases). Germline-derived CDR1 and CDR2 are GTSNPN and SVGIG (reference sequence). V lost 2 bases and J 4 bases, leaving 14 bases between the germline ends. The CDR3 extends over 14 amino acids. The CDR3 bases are TGTGCCTGGAGTCCACCAGGGGTTGGCTATGGCTACACCTTC. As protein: CAWSPPGVGYGYTF.

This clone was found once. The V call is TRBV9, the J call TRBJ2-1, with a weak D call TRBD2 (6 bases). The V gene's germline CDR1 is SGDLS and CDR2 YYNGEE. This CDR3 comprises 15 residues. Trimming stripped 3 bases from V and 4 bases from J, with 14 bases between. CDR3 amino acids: CASSEGGVGYNEQFF. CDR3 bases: TGTGCCAGCAGCGAGGGCGGGGTCGGTTACAATGAGCAGTTCTTC. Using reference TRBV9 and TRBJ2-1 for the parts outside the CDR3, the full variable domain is DSGVTQTPKHLITATGQRVTLRCSPRSGDLSVYWYQQSLDQGLQFLIQYYNGEERAKGNILERFSAQQFPDLHSELNLSSLELGDSALYFCASSEGGVGYNEQFFGPGTRLTVL.

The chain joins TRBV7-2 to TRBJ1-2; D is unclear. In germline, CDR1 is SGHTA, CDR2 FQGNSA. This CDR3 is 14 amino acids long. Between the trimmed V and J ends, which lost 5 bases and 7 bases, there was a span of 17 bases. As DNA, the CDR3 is TGTGCCAGCAGCCCTCACCAGTACCCATTTGGCTACACCTTC. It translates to CASSPHQYPFGYTF.

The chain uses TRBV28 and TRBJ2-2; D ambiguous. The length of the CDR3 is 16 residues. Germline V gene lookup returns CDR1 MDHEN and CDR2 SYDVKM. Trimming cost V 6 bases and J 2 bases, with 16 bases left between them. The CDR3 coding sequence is TGTGCCAGCAGGACCAGCCACAGTGCAAACACCGGGGAGCTGTTTTTT. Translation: CASRTSHSANTGELFF. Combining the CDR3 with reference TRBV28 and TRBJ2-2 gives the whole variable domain DVKVTQSSRYLVKRTGEKVFLECVQDMDHENMFWYRQDPGLGLRLIYFSYDVKMKEKGDIPEGYSVSREKKERFSLILESASTNQTSMYLCASRTSHSANTGELFFGEGSRLTVL.

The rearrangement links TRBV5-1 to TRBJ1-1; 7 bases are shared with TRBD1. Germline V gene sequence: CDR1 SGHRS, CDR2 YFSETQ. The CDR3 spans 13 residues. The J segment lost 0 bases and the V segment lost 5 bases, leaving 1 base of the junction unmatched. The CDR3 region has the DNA TGCGCCAGCAGGGGACAGATGAACACTGAAGCTTTCTTT. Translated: CASRGQMNTEAFF.

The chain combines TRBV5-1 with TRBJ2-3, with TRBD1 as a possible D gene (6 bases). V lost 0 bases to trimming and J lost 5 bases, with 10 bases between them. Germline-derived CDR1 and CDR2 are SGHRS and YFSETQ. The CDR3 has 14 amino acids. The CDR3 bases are TGCGCCAGCAGCTTGGCGTGGGGGCAAGATACGCAGTATTTT. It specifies CASSLAWGQDTQYF.

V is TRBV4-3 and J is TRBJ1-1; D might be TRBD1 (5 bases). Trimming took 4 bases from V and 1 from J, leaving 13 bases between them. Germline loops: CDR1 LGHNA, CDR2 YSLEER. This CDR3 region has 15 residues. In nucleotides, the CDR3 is TGCGCCAGCAGCCCTTCAGGGTTGTGGAACACTGAAGCTTTCTTT. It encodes CASSPSGLWNTEAFF.

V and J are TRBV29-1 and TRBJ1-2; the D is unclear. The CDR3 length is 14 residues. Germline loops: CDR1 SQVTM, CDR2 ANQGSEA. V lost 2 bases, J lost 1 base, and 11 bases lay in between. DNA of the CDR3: TGCAGCGTTGAATTCCAGATTAATAACTATGGCTACACCTTC. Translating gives CSVEFQINNYGYTF.

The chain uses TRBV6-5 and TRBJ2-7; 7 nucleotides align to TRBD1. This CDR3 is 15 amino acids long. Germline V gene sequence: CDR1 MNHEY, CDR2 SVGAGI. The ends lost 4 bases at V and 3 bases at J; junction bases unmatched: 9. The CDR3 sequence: CASSSLARDSYEQYF. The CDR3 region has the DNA TGTGCCAGCAGTTCCCTCGCTAGGGACAGCTACGAGCAGTACTTC.

The CDR3 region is CASSPWTGAEGYTF. CDR3 in DNA: TGTGCCAGCAGTCCATGGACAGGGGCGGAGGGCTACACCTTC. The chain recombines TRBV6-5 with TRBJ1-2; 9 nucleotides align to TRBD1. This CDR3 is built from 14 residues. The germline V gene has CDR1 MNHEY and CDR2 SVGAGI. V was pared by 5 bases and J by 8 bases, with 9 bases of the junction left unmatched.

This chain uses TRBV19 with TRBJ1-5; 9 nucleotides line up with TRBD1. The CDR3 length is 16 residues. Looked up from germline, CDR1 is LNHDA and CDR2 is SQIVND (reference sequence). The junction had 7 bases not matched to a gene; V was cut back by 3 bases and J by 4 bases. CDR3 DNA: TGTGCCAGTAGTATGGGGACAGGGCCTACGAATCAGCCCCAGCATTTT. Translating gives CASSMGTGPTNQPQHF. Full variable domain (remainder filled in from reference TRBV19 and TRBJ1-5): DGGITQSPKYLFRKEGQNVTLSCEQNLNHDAMYWYRQDPGQGLRLIYYSQIVNDFQKGDIAEGYSVSREKKESFPLTVTSAQKNPTAFYLCASSMGTGPTNQPQHFGDGTRLSIL.

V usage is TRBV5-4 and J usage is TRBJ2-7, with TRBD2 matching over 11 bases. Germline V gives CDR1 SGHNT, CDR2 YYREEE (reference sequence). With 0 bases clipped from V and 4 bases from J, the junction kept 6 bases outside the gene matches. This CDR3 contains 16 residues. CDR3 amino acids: CASSLGGTSGPYEQYF. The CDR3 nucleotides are TGTGCCAGCAGCTTGGGGGGGACTAGCGGACCGTACGAGCAGTACTTC. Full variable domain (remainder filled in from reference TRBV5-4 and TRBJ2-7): ETGVTQSPTHLIKTRGQQVTLRCSSQSGHNTVSWYQQALGQGPQFIFQYYREEENGRGNFPPRFSGLQFPNYSSELNVNALELDDSALYLCASSLGGTSGPYEQYFGPGTRLTVT.

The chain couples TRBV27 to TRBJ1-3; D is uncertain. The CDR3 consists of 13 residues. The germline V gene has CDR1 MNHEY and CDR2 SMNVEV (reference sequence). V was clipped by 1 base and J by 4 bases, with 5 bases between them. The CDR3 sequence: CASSLLQGNTIYF. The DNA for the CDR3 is TGTGCCAGCAGTTTATTACAGGGAAACACCATATATTTT.

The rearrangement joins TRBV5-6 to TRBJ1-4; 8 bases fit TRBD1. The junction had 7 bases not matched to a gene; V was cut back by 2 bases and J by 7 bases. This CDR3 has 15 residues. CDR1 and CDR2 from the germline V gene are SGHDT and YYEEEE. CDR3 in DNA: TGTGCCAGCAGCTTAGGGACAGGAACCATTGAAAAACTGTTTTTT. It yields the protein CASSLGTGTIEKLFF.

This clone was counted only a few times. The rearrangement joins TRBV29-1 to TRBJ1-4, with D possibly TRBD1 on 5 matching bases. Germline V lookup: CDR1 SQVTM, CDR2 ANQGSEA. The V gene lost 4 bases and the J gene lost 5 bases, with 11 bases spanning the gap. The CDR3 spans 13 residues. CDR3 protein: CSVVDSPNEKLFF. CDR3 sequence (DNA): TGCAGCGTTGTCGACAGCCCCAATGAAAAACTGTTTTTT.